These 25 T cell receptor beta chains originate from one sample sequenced in a study of blood T cell repertoires in COVID-19. Using immunoSEQ multiplex PCR, the repertoire was profiled, and TCRdb retains in-frame clones only, with some absent. This sample has about 200,000 clones, with 70% to 90% found just once. The material sequenced was peripheral blood. Receptors were obtained from a man aged 35-49 years with acute or convalescent COVID-19.

Comments on this clone: Other DNA sequences from this sample encode an identical CDR3 as well. This chain connects TRBV7-6 to TRBJ2-7; 9 bases are a match to TRBD1. Germline CDR1 SGHVS, CDR2 FNYEAQ. This CDR3 comprises 14 residues. Trimming took 4 bases from V and 2 from J; bases not matched to a gene: 3. The CDR3 spells CASSSGTGTYEQYF. CDR3 sequence (DNA): TGTGCCAGCAGCTCCGGGACAGGGACCTACGAGCAGTACTTC.

This chain connects TRBV25-1 to TRBJ1-1; 7 bases are shared with TRBD1. V was pared by 6 bases and J by 3 bases, with 13 bases of the junction left unmatched. Germline CDR1 reads MGHDK; CDR2 reads SYGVNS. The CDR3 is 16 amino acids. The CDR3 region is CASSDTGAWGDTEAFF. The CDR3 bases are TGTGCCAGCAGCGACACAGGGGCGTGGGGGGACACTGAAGCTTTCTTT.

CDR3 residues: CASSTWDRGEGEQFF. CDR3 nucleotides: TGTGCCAGCAGCACGTGGGACAGGGGAGAGGGTGAGCAGTTCTTC. The chain recombines TRBV7-6 with TRBJ2-1, with 10 bases aligning to TRBD1. Germline V gene data show CDR1 as SGHVS and CDR2 as FNYEAQ. This CDR3 spans 15 amino acids. V lost 5 bases and J lost 9; bases outside the gene matches: 10.

This chain joins TRBV6-2 or TRBV6-3 and TRBJ1-1; 7 nucleotides match TRBD1. In germline, CDR1 is MNHEY, CDR2 SVGEGT. The CDR3 covers 15 residues. V shed 4 bases and J 2 bases; nucleotides not matched to a gene: 7. DNA of the CDR3: TGTGCCAGCAGTTCCTGGGGACAGCCTAACACTGAAGCTTTCTTT. Its protein product is CASSSWGQPNTEAFF.

This rearrangement joins TRBV4-2 to TRBJ2-3, with 7 bases identical to TRBD1. This CDR3 is 17 amino acids long. Germline-derived CDR1 and CDR2 are LGHNA and YNFKEQ. With V trimmed by 0 bases and J by 3 bases, 9 bases remained unmatched. CDR3 nucleotides: TGTGCCAGCAGCCAAGACGACAGGGCTAAGGGGACAGATACGCAGTATTTT. It codes for CASSQDDRAKGTDTQYF.

As regards this clone: Other DNA sequences in this sample translate to the same CDR3. The chain recombines TRBV14 with TRBJ2-7; D remains ambiguous. The CDR3 runs to 14 residues. V was trimmed by 0 bases and J by 3 bases, leaving 9 bases between them. The V gene's germline CDR1 is SGHDN and CDR2 FVKESK. The CDR3 loop reads CASSQDRGSYEQYF. The CDR3 bases are TGTGCCAGCAGCCAAGATCGCGGCAGCTACGAGCAGTACTTC.

This chain uses TRBV5-5 with TRBJ1-1; TRBD1 might be the D (5 bases). Germline assignment: CDR1 SGHKS and CDR2 YYEKEE (reference sequence). Trimming pared 0 bases from V and 1 base from J, leaving 16 bases between. This CDR3 has 17 residues. The CDR3 here is CASSLDGTAGRNTEAFF. The CDR3 DNA sequence: TGTGCCAGCAGCTTGGACGGGACTGCCGGTAGGAACACTGAAGCTTTCTTT.

This chain links TRBV4-1 with TRBJ1-4; 7 positions agree with TRBD1. Losses at the gene ends were 1 base for V and 7 bases for J; bases not matched to a gene: 6. The CDR3 has 15 residues. Germline V gene lookup returns CDR1 MGHRA and CDR2 YSYEKL. The CDR3 loop reads CASSQVTRGVEKLFF. CDR3 sequence (DNA): TGCGCCAGCAGCCAAGTAACCAGGGGGGTTGAAAAACTGTTTTTT.

The genes are TRBV6-5 and TRBJ2-7; perhaps TRBD2 as D (5 bases). This CDR3 is 13 amino acids long. From germline, CDR1 is MNHEY and CDR2 SVGAGI. Trimming removed 6 bases at V and 2 bases at J, with 11 bases between. The CDR3 loop is CASRRSGAYEQYF. The CDR3 DNA reads TGTGCCAGCAGGAGATCCGGGGCCTACGAGCAGTACTTC.

This clone is a singleton in its sample. The chain carries TRBV2 and TRBJ2-1; D remains ambiguous. The CDR3 consists of 11 residues. Between the trimmed V and J ends, which lost 8 bases and 9 bases, there was a span of 11 bases. CDR1 and CDR2 from the germline V gene are SNHLY and FYNNEI. The CDR3 DNA follows: TGTGCCAGCCTCCGGTTCCTTGAGCAGTTCTTC. The encoded protein is CASLRFLEQFF. The full variable domain, its missing parts supplied by reference TRBV2 and TRBJ2-1, is EPEVTQTPSHQVTQMGQEVILRCVPISNHLYFYWYRQILGQKVEFLVSFYNNEISEKSEIFDDQFSVERPDGSNFTLKIRSTKLEDSAMYFCASLRFLEQFFGPGTRLTVL.

The chain joins TRBV3-1 (or the pseudogene TRBV3-2) to TRBJ2-1; TRBD2 matches at 9 bases. This CDR3 comprises 16 residues. Germline V gene lookup returns CDR1 LGHDT and CDR2 YNNKEL (reference sequence). V lost 1 base to trimming and J lost 7 bases; unmatched junction nucleotides: 8. In nucleotides, the CDR3 is TGTGCCAGCAGCCAAGCGCGGGGGGGTCGTTTGAATGAGCAGTTCTTC. Translated: CASSQARGGRLNEQFF.

V is TRBV7-2 and J is TRBJ1-1, with D maybe TRBD1 (5 bases). This CDR3 has 14 residues. Trimming cost V 5 bases and J 1 base, with 11 bases left between them. The germline gives CDR1 SGHTA, CDR2 FQGNSA. In DNA form, the CDR3 reads TGTGCCAGCAGCCCCCCAGGGAAGAACACTGAAGCTTTCTTT. Its protein is CASSPPGKNTEAFF.

The rearrangement joins TRBV28 to TRBJ2-7; 7 nucleotides agree with TRBD1. The CDR3 contains 14 residues. V lost 2 bases, J lost 7 bases, and 8 bases stayed unmatched. In germline, CDR1 is MDHEN, CDR2 SYDVKM. As DNA, the CDR3 is TGTGCCAGCAGTTTAAATACAGGGGTGAGAGAGCAGTACTTC. Translating it yields CASSLNTGVREQYF.

This clone was picked up one time. This chain connects TRBV28 to TRBJ1-4, with 8 nucleotides matching TRBD1. The CDR3 has 14 residues. CDR1 is MDHEN and CDR2 is SYDVKM in the germline V gene. V trimming: 5 bases; J trimming: 8 bases; junction bases outside the gene matches: 7. The CDR3 spells CASSPRGRFEKLFF. The CDR3 coding sequence is TGTGCCAGCAGTCCCAGGGGGCGATTCGAAAAACTGTTTTTT.

This clone is a singleton in its sample. The genes are TRBV2 and TRBJ1-5, with 7 bases lining up with TRBD1. This CDR3 has 20 residues. In germline, CDR1 is SNHLY, CDR2 FYNNEI. The V gene end was trimmed by 0 bases and the J gene end by 0 bases; junction bases not matched to a gene: 14. The CDR3 DNA follows: TGTGCCAGCAGTGAAGCGCTTCAGGGGGTAAGGGGTTATAGCAATCAGCCCCAGCATTTT. This encodes CASSEALQGVRGYSNQPQHF.

The CDR3: CASSGWGQGNYEQYF. Written as DNA, the CDR3 is TGTGCCAGCAGCGGTTGGGGACAGGGCAACTACGAGCAGTACTTC. This chain links TRBV13 with TRBJ2-7, with TRBD1 matching 9 bases. V shed 5 bases, J shed 3 bases, and the junction held 8 bases outside the gene matches. This CDR3 is built from 15 residues. Germline-derived CDR1 and CDR2 are PRHDT and FYEKMQ (reference sequence).

This chain joins TRBV29-1 and TRBJ2-1, with TRBD1 matching 7 bases. This CDR3 contains 13 residues. The ends lost 3 bases at V and 3 bases at J; junction bases unmatched: 2. Germline assignment: CDR1 SQVTM and CDR2 ANQGSEA. Here the CDR3 DNA reads TGCAGCGTTGATAGGGACAGCTACAATGAGCAGTTCTTC. Its translation is CSVDRDSYNEQFF.

The chain combines TRBV28 with TRBJ2-4; 7 bases align to TRBD1. Germline lookup yields CDR1 MDHEN and CDR2 SYDVKM. Trimming cost V 5 bases and J 3 bases; bases outside gene matches: 22. There are 20 residues in the CDR3. Here the CDR3 DNA reads TGTGCCAGCAGTCCCGAGCGAGACAGGGTTGGTTCGTACGGCAAAAACATTCAGTACTTC. It encodes CASSPERDRVGSYGKNIQYF.

The CDR3 protein is CATSREARAATNEKLFF. The CDR3 coding sequence is TGTGCCACCAGCAGAGAAGCCAGGGCAGCAACTAATGAAAAACTGTTTTTT. V is TRBV15 and J is TRBJ1-4; TRBD1 is a possible D gene (5 bases). V was pared by 0 bases and J by 0 bases, with 11 bases between. This CDR3 has 17 residues. CDR1 and CDR2 (germline): LNHNV, YYDKDF (reference sequence).

This clone was counted once. V usage is TRBV5-1 and J usage is TRBJ2-2, with 11 bases identical to TRBD2. J gave up 2 bases and V 3 bases, and 3 bases lay outside the gene matches. CDR3 length: 16 amino acids. In germline, CDR1 is SGHRS, CDR2 YFSETQ. CDR3 region: CASSWGLAVNTGELFF. DNA for the CDR3: TGCGCCAGCAGCTGGGGACTAGCGGTTAACACCGGGGAGCTGTTTTTT.

The rearrangement joins TRBV5-1 to TRBJ2-3, with 14 bases fitting TRBD2. Germline values: CDR1 SGHRS, CDR2 YFSETQ. V lost 4 bases to trimming and J lost 1 base; unmatched junction nucleotides: 5. This CDR3 is built from 17 residues. CDR3 sequence: CASSPGTSGGRTDTQYF. CDR3 coding DNA: TGCGCCAGCAGCCCGGGGACTAGCGGGGGCCGCACAGATACGCAGTATTTT.

The rearrangement links TRBV6-2 or TRBV6-3 to TRBJ2-5; possibly TRBD2 for D (6 bases). Per the germline V gene, CDR1 is MNHEY and CDR2 is SVGEGT. V shed 0 bases and J shed 2 bases, with 19 bases lying between them. This CDR3 region has 18 residues. CDR3 nucleotide sequence: TGTGCCAGCAGTTACTCGACCCTAACGGGGGAGTATCAAGAGACCCAGTACTTC. Protein sequence: CASSYSTLTGEYQETQYF.

The chain is built from TRBV7-2 and TRBJ2-7; 13 nucleotides line up with TRBD2. The CDR3 covers 16 residues. After removal of 5 bases from V and 4 bases from J, the junction contained 8 bases not matched to a gene. CDR1 and CDR2 (germline): SGHTA, FQGNSA. In nucleotides, the CDR3 is TGTGCCAGCAGCCAGTGGACTAGCGGGAGTGGTTACGAGCAGTACTTC. Translated, it gives CASSQWTSGSGYEQYF.

The CDR3 sequence: CASSLELYPGSSYNEQFF. The CDR3 coding sequence is TGTGCCAGCAGCTTAGAATTATATCCCGGGAGCTCCTACAATGAGCAGTTCTTC. The chain joins TRBV7-9 to TRBJ2-1, with a tentative D call TRBD2 (6 bases). Trimming shortened V by 1 base and J by 0 bases, and 16 bases separated the two germline ends. The CDR3 has 18 residues. Germline CDR1 and CDR2: SEHNR and FQNEAQ (reference sequence).

The chain recombines TRBV12-3 or TRBV12-4 with TRBJ2-1; 9 bases are shared with TRBD2. V lost 1 base, J lost 10 bases, and 2 bases stayed unmatched. The CDR3 totals 13 residues. Here the CDR3 reads CASSLGLADEQFF. In DNA, the CDR3 is TGTGCCAGCAGTTTAGGACTAGCGGACGAGCAGTTCTTC.